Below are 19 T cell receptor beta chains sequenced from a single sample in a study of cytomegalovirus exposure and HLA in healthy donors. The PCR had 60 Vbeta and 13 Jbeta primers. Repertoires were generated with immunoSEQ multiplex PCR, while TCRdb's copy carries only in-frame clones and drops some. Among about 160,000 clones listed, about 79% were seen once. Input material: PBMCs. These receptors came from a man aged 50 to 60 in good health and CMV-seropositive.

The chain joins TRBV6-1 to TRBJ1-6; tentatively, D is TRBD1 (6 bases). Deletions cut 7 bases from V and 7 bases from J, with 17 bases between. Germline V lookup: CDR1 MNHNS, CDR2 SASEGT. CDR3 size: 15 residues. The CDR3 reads CASTPSRTENSPLHF. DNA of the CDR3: TGTGCCAGCACCCCGAGCCGGACAGAGAATTCACCCCTCCACTTT.

The DNA of the CDR3 is TGTGCCAGCAGCGCTAGAACACAAGAGACCCAGTACTTC. As protein: CASSARTQETQYF. The chain employs TRBV6-4 and TRBJ2-5, with no clear D. Germline CDR1 reads MRHNA; CDR2 reads SNTAGT. The CDR3 extends over 13 amino acids. V shed 6 bases and J shed 2 bases, with 10 bases lying between them.

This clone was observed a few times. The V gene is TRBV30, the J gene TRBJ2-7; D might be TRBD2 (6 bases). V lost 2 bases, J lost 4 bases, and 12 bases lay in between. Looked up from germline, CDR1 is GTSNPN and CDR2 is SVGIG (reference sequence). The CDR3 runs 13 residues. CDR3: CAWSKGLGYEQYV. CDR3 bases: TGTGCCTGGAGTAAGGGACTCGGTTACGAGCAGTACGTC.

In nucleotides, the CDR3 is TGTGCCAGCAGGGGGACTAGCGGAAACTACAATGAGCAGTTCTTC. Translated, it gives CASRGTSGNYNEQFF. The chain uses TRBV2 and TRBJ2-1; 11 nucleotides agree with TRBD2. Germline CDR1 is SNHLY and CDR2 is FYNNEI. This CDR3 is 15 amino acids long. V was pared by 6 bases and J by 3 bases, with 4 bases of the junction left unmatched.

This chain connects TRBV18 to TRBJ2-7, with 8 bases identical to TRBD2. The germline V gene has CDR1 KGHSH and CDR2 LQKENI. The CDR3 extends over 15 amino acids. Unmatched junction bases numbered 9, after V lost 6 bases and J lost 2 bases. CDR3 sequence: CASSRRGDTTYEQYF. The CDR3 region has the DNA TGTGCCAGCTCTCGGCGGGGGGACACTACCTACGAGCAGTACTTC. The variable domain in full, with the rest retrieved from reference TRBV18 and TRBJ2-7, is NAGVMQNPRHLVRRRGQEARLRCSPMKGHSHVYWYRQLPEEGLKFMVYLQKENIIDESGMPKERFSAEFPKEGPSILRIQQVVRGDSAAYFCASSRRGDTTYEQYFGPGTRLTVT.

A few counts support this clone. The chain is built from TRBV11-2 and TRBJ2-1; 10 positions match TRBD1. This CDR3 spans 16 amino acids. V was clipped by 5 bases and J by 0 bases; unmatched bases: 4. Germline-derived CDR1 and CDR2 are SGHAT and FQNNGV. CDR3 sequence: CASSKTGGGSYNEQFF. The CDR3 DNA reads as TGTGCCAGCAGCAAGACAGGGGGCGGCTCCTACAATGAGCAGTTCTTC.

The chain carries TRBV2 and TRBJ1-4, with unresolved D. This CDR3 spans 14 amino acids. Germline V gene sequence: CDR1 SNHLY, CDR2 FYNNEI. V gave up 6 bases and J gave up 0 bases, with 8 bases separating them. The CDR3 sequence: CASSPRTTNEKLFF. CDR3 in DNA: TGTGCCAGCAGCCCCAGGACAACTAATGAAAAACTGTTTTTT.

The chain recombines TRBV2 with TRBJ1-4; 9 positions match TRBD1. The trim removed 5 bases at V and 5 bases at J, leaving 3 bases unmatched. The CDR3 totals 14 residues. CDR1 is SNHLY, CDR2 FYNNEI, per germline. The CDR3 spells CASSLQGANEKLFF. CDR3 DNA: TGTGCCAGCAGTCTACAGGGGGCAAATGAAAAACTGTTTTTT.

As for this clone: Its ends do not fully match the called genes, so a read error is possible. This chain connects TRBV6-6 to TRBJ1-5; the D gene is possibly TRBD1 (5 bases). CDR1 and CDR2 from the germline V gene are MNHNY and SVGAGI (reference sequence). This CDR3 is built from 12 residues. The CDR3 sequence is CASGGMNRPQHF. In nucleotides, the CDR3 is TGTGCCAGCGGGGGGATGAATCGGCCCCAGCATTTT.

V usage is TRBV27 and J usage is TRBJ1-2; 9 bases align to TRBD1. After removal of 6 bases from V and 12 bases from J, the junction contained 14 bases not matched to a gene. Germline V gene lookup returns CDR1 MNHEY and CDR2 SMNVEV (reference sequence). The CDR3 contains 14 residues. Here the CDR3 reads CASSEQGASLVHTF. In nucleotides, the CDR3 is TGTGCCAGCAGCGAACAGGGGGCGTCCCTAGTCCACACCTTC.

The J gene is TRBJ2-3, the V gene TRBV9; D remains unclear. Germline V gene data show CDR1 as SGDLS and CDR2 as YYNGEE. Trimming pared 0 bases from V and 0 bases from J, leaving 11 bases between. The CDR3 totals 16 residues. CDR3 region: CASSVGGGTSTDTQYF. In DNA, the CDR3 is TGTGCCAGCAGCGTAGGAGGTGGAACCAGCACAGATACGCAGTATTTT. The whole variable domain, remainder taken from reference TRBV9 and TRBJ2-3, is DSGVTQTPKHLITATGQRVTLRCSPRSGDLSVYWYQQSLDQGLQFLIQYYNGEERAKGNILERFSAQQFPDLHSELNLSSLELGDSALYFCASSVGGGTSTDTQYFGPGTRLTVL.

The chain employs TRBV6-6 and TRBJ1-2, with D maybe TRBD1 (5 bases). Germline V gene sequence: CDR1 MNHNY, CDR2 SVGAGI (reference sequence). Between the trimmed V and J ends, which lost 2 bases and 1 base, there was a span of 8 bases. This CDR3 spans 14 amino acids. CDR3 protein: CASSYTGLNYGYTF. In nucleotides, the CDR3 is TGTGCCAGCAGTTACACGGGACTTAACTATGGCTACACCTTC.

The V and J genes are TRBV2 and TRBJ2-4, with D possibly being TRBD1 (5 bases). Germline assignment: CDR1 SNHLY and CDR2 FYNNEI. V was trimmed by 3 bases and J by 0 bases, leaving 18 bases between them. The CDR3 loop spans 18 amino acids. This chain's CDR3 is CASSEAGITLLAKNIQYF. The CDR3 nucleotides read TGTGCCAGCAGTGAGGCAGGGATCACCCTTTTAGCCAAAAACATTCAGTACTTC.

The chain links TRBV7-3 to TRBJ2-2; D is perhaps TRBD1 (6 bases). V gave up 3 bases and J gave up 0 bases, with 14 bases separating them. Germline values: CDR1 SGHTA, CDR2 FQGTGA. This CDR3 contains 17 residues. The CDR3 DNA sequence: TGTGCCAGCAGCTTCCTCGGGCAGGGGACGAACACCGGGGAGCTGTTTTTT. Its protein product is CASSFLGQGTNTGELFF.

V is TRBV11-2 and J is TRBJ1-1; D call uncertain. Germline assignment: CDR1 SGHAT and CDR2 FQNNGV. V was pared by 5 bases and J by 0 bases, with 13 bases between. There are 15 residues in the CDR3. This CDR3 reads CASSLRQAMNTEAFF. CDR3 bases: TGTGCCAGCAGCCTCCGCCAGGCCATGAACACTGAAGCTTTCTTT.

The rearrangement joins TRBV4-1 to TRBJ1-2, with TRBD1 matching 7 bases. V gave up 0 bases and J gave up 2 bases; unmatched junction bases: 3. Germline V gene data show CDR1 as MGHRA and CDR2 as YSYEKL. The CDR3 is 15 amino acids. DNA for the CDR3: TGCGCCAGCAGCCAAGATCGGGGACAGAACTATGGCTACACCTTC. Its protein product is CASSQDRGQNYGYTF.

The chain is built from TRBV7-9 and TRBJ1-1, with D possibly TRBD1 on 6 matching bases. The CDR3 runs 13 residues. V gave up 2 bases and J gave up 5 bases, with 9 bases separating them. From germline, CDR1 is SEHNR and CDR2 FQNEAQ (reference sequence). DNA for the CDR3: TGTGCCAGCAGCTTAACAGGGTCTACTGAAGCTTTCTTT. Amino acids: CASSLTGSTEAFF.

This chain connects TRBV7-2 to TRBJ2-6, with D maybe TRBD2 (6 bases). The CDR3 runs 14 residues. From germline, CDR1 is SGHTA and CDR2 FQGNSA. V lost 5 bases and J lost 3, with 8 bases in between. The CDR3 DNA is TGTGCCAGCAGCCCGGGAGATGGGGCCAACGTCCTGACTTTC. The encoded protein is CASSPGDGANVLTF.

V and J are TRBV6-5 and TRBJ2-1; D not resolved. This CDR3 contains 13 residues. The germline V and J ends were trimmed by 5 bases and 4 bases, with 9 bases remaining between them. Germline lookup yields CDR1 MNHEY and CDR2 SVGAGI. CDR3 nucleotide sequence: TGTGCCAGCAGTCCCAGATATTACAATGAGCAGTTCTTC. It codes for CASSPRYYNEQFF.